This paragraph reports one T cell receptor (beta chain). Assay used: immunoSEQ multiplex PCR; TCRdb lists only in-frame clones, some missing. The repertoire holds hundreds of thousands of clones, 55% to 75% seen once, with 1.8% in the top ten. These data come from a study of shared clonotypes between healthy human individuals. The sample taken for sequencing was memory CD4+ T cells sorted from blood. As for subset: CD45RA-negative fraction. The TCR comes from a woman in her twenties or thirties in good health.

This CDR3 reads CASIPPPGVLVNTEAFF. The DNA for the CDR3 is TGTGCCAGCATTCCACCACCAGGGGTTTTGGTGAACACTGAAGCTTTCTTT. The chain links TRBV28 to TRBJ1-1; tentative D call: TRBD1 (6 bases). Looked up from germline, CDR1 is MDHEN and CDR2 is SYDVKM. The CDR3 consists of 17 residues. V lost 7 bases to trimming and J lost 0 bases, with 21 bases between them.